Listed here is a single TCR beta chain. This entry is derived from a study of blood T cell repertoires in COVID-19. The CDR3 consists of 14 residues. The trim removed 1 base at V and 12 bases at J, leaving 10 bases unmatched. CDR1 SEHNR and CDR2 FQNEAQ come from the germline V gene (reference sequence). TCRdb's copy holds only in-frame clones and misses some; the assay was immunoSEQ multiplex PCR. The sample yields approximately 210,000 clones, approximately 84% seen once. The sequence derives from an older woman with active or convalescent COVID-19. The specimen sequenced was peripheral blood. The chain has TRBV7-9 and TRBJ2-3; 7 bases align to TRBD2. For the CDR3, the DNA is TGTGCCAGCAGCTTAGTGGGAGGGCCTGACACCCAGTATTTT. This codes for CASSLVGGPDTQYF.